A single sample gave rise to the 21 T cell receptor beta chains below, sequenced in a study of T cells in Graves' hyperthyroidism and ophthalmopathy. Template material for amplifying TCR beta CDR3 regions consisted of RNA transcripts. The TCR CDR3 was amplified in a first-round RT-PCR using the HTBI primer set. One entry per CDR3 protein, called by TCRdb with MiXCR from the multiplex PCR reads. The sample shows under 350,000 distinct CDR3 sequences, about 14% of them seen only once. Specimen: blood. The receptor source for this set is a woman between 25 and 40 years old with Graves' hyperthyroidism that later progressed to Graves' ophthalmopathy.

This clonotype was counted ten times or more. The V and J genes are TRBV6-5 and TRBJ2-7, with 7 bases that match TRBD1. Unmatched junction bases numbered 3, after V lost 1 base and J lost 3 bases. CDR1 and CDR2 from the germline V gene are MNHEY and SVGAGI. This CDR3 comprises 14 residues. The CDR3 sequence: CASSYFQGDYEQYF. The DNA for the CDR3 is TGTGCCAGCAGTTACTTCCAGGGGGACTACGAGCAGTACTTC.

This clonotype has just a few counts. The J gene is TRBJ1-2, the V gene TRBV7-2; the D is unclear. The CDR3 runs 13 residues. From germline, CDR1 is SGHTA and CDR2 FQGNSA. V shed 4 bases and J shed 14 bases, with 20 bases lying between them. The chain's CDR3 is CASSYSQQTHPTF. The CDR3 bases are TGTGCCAGCAGCTACTCACAGCAGACCCACCCGACCTTC.

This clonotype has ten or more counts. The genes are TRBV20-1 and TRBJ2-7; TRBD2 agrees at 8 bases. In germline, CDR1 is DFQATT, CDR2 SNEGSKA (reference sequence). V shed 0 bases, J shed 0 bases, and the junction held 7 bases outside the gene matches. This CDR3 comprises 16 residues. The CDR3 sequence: CSARDSGGRPSYEQYF. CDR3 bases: TGCAGTGCTAGAGATTCCGGCGGGAGGCCCTCCTACGAGCAGTACTTC.

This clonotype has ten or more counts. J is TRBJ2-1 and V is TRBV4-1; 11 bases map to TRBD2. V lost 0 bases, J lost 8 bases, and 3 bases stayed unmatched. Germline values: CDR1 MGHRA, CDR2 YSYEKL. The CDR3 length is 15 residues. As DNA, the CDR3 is TGCGCCAGCAGCCAAGATCCGGGACTAGCGGATGAGCAGTTCTTC. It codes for CASSQDPGLADEQFF.

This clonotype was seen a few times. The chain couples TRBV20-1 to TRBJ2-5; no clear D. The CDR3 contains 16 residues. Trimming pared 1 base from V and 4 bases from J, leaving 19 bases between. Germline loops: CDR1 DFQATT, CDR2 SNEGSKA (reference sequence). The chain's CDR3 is CSARVISPLLGETQYF. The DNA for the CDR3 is TGCAGTGCTAGAGTCATTTCCCCCCTGTTAGGAGAGACCCAGTACTTC.

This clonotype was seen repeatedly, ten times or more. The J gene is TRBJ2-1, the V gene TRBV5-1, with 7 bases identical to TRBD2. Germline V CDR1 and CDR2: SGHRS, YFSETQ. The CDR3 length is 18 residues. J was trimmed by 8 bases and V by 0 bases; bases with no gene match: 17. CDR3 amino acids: CASSLAVAPGGGRDEQFF. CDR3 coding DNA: TGCGCCAGCAGCTTGGCCGTTGCACCGGGCGGGGGAAGAGATGAGCAGTTCTTC.

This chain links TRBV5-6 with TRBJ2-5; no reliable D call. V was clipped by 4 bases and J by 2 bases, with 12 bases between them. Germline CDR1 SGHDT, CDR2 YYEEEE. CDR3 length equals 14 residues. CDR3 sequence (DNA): TGTGCCAGCAGCCTACCGGTGCGGCAAGAGACCCAGTACTTC. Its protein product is CASSLPVRQETQYF. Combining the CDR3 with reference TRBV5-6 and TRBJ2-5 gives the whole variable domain DAGVTQSPTHLIKTRGQQVTLRCSPKSGHDTVSWYQQALGQGPQFIFQYYEEEERQRGNFPDRFSGHQFPNYSSELNVNALLLGDSALYLCASSLPVRQETQYFGPGTRLLVL.

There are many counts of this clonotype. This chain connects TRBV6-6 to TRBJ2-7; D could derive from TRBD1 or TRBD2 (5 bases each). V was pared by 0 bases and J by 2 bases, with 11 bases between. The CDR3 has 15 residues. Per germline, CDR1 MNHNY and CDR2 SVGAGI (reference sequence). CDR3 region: CASSYSGVGTYEQYF. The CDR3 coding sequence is TGTGCCAGCAGTTACTCGGGGGTAGGGACCTACGAGCAGTACTTC.

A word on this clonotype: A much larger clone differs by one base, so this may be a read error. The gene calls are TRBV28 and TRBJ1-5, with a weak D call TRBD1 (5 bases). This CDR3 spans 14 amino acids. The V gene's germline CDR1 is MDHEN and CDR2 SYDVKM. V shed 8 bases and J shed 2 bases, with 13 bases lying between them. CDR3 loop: CASGGGSGNQPQHF. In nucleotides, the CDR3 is TGTGCCAGCGGTGGGGGGTCAGGCAATCAGCCCCAGCATTTT.

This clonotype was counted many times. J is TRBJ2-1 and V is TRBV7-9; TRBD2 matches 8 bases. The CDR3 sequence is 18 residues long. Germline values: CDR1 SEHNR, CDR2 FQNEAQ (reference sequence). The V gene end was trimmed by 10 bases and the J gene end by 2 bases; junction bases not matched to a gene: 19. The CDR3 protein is CATLREAFVGLTYNEQFF. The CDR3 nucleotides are TGTGCCACCCTGCGGGAGGCGTTCGTGGGGCTAACCTACAATGAGCAGTTCTTC.

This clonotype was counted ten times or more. As DNA, the CDR3 is TGTGCCAGCAGCTTAGTCGGCCGTACTAGCGGGGCTTGGACAGATACGCAGTATTTT. Translation: CASSLVGRTSGAWTDTQYF. This chain connects TRBV7-9 to TRBJ2-3; 10 positions match TRBD2. Unmatched junction bases numbered 13, after V lost 1 base and J lost 3 bases. CDR1 is SEHNR, CDR2 FQNEAQ, per germline (reference sequence). CDR3 length equals 19 residues. The whole variable domain, remainder taken from reference TRBV7-9 and TRBJ2-3, is DTGVSQNPRHKITKRGQNVTFRCDPISEHNRLYWYRQTLGQGPEFLTYFQNEAQLEKSRLLSDRFSAERPKGSFSTLEIQRTEQGDSAMYLCASSLVGRTSGAWTDTQYFGPGTRLTVL.

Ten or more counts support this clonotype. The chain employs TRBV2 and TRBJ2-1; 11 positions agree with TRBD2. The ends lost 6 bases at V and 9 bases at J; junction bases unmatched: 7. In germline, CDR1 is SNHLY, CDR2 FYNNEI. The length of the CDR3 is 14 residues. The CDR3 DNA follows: TGTGCCAGCAGACCCGGGACTAGCGGTGGTGAGCAGTTCTTC. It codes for CASRPGTSGGEQFF.

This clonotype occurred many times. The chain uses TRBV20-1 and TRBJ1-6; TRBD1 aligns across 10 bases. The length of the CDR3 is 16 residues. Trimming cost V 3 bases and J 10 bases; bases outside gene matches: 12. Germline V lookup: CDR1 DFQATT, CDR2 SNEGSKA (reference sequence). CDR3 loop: CSAREDRGRSGSPLHF. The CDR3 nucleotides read TGCAGTGCTAGGGAGGACAGGGGGAGATCTGGATCACCCCTCCACTTT.

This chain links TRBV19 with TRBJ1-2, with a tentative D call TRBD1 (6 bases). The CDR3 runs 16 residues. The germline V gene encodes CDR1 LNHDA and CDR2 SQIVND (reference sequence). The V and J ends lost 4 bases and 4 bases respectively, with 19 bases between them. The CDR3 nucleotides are TGTGCCAGTAGTACCCTACAGGGTTCGTCCGGCTATGGCTACACCTTC. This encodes CASSTLQGSSGYGYTF.

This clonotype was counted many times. CDR3 sequence: CAWFPGQGADEQFF. The CDR3 nucleotides are TGTGCCTGGTTCCCGGGACAGGGGGCCGATGAGCAGTTCTTC. The V and J genes are TRBV30 and TRBJ2-1, with 12 bases that match TRBD1. The CDR3 totals 14 residues. Trimming took 5 bases from V and 8 from J; bases not matched to a gene: 7. CDR1 is GTSNPN, CDR2 SVGIG, per germline (reference sequence).

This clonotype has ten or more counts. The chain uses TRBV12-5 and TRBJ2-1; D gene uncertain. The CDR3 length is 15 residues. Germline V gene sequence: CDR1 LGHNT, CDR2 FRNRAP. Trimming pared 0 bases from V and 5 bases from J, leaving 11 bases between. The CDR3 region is CASGLVLGHNNEQFF. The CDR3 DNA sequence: TGTGCTAGTGGTTTGGTACTTGGCCACAACAATGAGCAGTTCTTC.

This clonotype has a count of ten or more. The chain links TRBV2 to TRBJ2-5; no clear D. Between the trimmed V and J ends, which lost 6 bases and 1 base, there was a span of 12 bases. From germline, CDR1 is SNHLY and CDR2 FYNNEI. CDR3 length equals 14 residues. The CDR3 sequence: CASSPRSSQETQYF. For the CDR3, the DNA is TGTGCCAGCAGCCCGCGTTCGTCCCAAGAGACCCAGTACTTC.

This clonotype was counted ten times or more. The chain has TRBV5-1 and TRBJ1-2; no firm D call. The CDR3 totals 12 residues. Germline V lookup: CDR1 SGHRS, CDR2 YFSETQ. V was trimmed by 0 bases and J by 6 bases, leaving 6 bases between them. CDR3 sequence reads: CASSLDRNGYTF. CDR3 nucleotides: TGCGCCAGCAGCTTGGACCGGAATGGCTACACCTTC.

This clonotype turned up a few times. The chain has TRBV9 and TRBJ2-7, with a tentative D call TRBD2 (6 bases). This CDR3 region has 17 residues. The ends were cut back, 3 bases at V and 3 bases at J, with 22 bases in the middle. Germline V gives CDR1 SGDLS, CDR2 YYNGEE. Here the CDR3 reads CASSDDESGTSSYEQYF. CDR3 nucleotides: TGTGCCAGCAGCGATGATGAATCCGGGACTTCGAGCTACGAGCAGTACTTC.

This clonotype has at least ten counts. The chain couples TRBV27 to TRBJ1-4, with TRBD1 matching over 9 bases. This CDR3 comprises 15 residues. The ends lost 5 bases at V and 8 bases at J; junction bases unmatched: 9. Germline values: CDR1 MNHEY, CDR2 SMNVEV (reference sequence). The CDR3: CASSLPTGGREKLFF. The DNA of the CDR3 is TGTGCCAGCAGTCTCCCCACAGGGGGCAGGGAAAAACTGTTTTTT. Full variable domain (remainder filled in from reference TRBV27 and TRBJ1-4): EAQVTQNPRYLITVTGKKLTVTCSQNMNHEYMSWYRQDPGLGLRQIYYSMNVEVTDKGDVPEGYKVSRKEKRNFPLILESPSPNQTSLYFCASSLPTGGREKLFFGSGTQLSVL.

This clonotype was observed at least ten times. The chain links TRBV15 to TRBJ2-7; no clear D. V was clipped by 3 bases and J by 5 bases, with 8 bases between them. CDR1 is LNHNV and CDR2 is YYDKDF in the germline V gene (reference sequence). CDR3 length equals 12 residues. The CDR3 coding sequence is TGTGCCACCAGCAGCTTCCAGGACGAGCAGTACTTC. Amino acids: CATSSFQDEQYF.